The 8 T cell receptor beta chains presented below share a single source sample, sequenced in a study of blood T cells in healthy people across ages. Next came a second PCR, run for about 6 to 11 cycles, which used a sample-barcoded 5' primer along with a J-beta primer mix. TCRdb fed the 5' RACE reads into MiXCR, producing one record per CDR3 protein. Of under 700,000 distinct CDR3 sequences listed, less than 25% are singletons. The same specimen was also included in a second study, on T cells of mothers and their children.

Sequenced: blood. Every receptor here comes from a boy aged 5-17 years in good health.

The rearrangement uses TRBV5-5 and TRBJ1-3, with D possibly TRBD1 on 5 matching bases. The ends were cut back, 2 bases at V and 0 bases at J, with 12 bases in the middle. CDR1 and CDR2 (germline): SGHKS, YYEKEE (reference sequence). The CDR3 has 16 residues. The CDR3 DNA follows: TGTGCCAGCAGCTTCATGGGACTGAACTCTGGAAACACCATATATTTT. This gives the protein CASSFMGLNSGNTIYF.

The chain carries TRBV5-6 and TRBJ2-5; D is perhaps TRBD1 (6 bases). The DNA end is a closer match to TRBJ2-7, so the J assignment may be wrong. CDR1 is SGHDT and CDR2 is YYEEEE in the germline V gene. CDR3 length: 12 residues. This chain's CDR3 is CASSQTGSEQYF. The CDR3 DNA is TGTGCCAGCAGCCAAACAGGGAGCGAGCAGTACTTC.

The chain combines TRBV4-3 with TRBJ2-3; D possibly corresponds to TRBD2 (5 bases). Germline V gene lookup returns CDR1 LGHNA and CDR2 YSLEER. The V end lost 0 bases, the J end lost 6 bases, and 7 bases lay between the germline ends. The CDR3 runs 13 residues. The CDR3 DNA reads as TGCGCCAGCAGCCAAGAGCGGGCGGATACGCAGTATTTT. This gives the protein CASSQERADTQYF.

This clonotype was seen only a few times. The rearrangement joins TRBV6-6 to TRBJ1-4; a possible D gene is TRBD1 (5 bases). Germline CDR1 is MNHNY and CDR2 is SVGAGI (reference sequence). This CDR3 spans 13 amino acids. With 5 bases removed from V and 8 bases from J, the gap between germline ends came to 12 bases. The CDR3 DNA follows: TGTGCCAGCAGTCCTAGGGGCCGGGAAAAACTGTTTTTT. Translating gives CASSPRGREKLFF.

This chain connects TRBV28 to TRBJ2-1; D gene uncertain. V lost 1 base to trimming and J lost 0 bases, with 7 bases between them. This CDR3 contains 15 residues. CDR1 is MDHEN, CDR2 SYDVKM, per germline. In nucleotides, the CDR3 is TGTGCCAGCAGTTTATTGGGCACCTCCTACAATGAGCAGTTCTTC. Protein sequence: CASSLLGTSYNEQFF.

The rearrangement links TRBV20-1 to TRBJ2-1; D may be TRBD1 or TRBD2 (7 bases each). The germline V gene encodes CDR1 DFQATT and CDR2 SNEGSKA (reference sequence). V lost 8 bases, J lost 9 bases, and 26 bases lay in between. The CDR3 sequence is 15 residues long. CDR3 nucleotides: TGCAGTAAGACAGGGAGGACTAGGCGAAGAGCTGAGCAGTTCTTC. It codes for CSKTGRTRRRAEQFF.

The V and J genes are TRBV6-2 or TRBV6-3 and TRBJ1-5; 7 bases align to TRBD1. Trimming at V came to 8 bases and at J to 6 bases, leaving 7 bases not matched to a gene. Germline CDR1 is MNHEY and CDR2 is SVGEGT. This CDR3 contains 13 residues. DNA for the CDR3: TGTGCCAGCCTCCGGGACAGTATTCAGCCCCAGCATTTT. Protein sequence: CASLRDSIQPQHF.

The chain joins TRBV21-1 to TRBJ2-3; the table's D gene call, TRBD1, was not cross checked with the DNA. TRBV21-1 counts as a pseudogene. The CDR3 spans 15 residues. The CDR3 bases are TGTGCCAGCATCAACTGGGGGGCCGGTCCAGATACGCAGTATTTT. As protein: CASINWGAGPDTQYF.